Shown below are 29 T cell receptor beta chains from a single sample sequenced in a study of cytomegalovirus exposure and HLA in healthy donors. The PCR had 60 Vbeta and 13 Jbeta primers. Profiled with immunoSEQ multiplex PCR; TCRdb holds only in-frame clones, not every one. The sample contains some 140,000 clones, roughly 80% of which appear only once. Sequencing was done on a sample of PBMCs. These receptors came from a man aged 30 to 45 in good health and CMV-seropositive.

This chain uses TRBV6-6 with TRBJ1-4; 9 nucleotides line up with TRBD1. The V segment lost 6 bases and the J segment 8 bases; nucleotides outside the gene matches: 13. CDR3 size: 16 residues. The germline CDR1 and CDR2 sequences are MNHNY and SVGAGI (reference sequence). CDR3 in DNA: TGTGCCAGCAGGTTTGAGCCGGGACAGGGTAAAGAAAAACTGTTTTTT. As protein: CASRFEPGQGKEKLFF.

This chain connects TRBV2 to TRBJ2-2; a possible D gene is TRBD1 (5 bases). Trimming pared 8 bases from V and 1 base from J, leaving 17 bases between. In germline, CDR1 is SNHLY, CDR2 FYNNEI. The length of the CDR3 is 16 residues. DNA for the CDR3: TGTGCCAGCGGCCGAACTCAGGGTTTGAACACCGGGGAGCTGTTTTTT. Protein product: CASGRTQGLNTGELFF.

J is TRBJ2-3 and V is TRBV9, with 9 bases that match TRBD2. CDR3 size: 17 residues. With 0 bases clipped from V and 3 bases from J, the junction kept 8 bases outside the gene matches. Germline assignment: CDR1 SGDLS and CDR2 YYNGEE. The CDR3 is CASSVGGSGSLTDTQYF. CDR3 sequence (DNA): TGTGCCAGCAGCGTAGGTGGTAGCGGGAGTTTGACAGATACGCAGTATTTT.

V gene TRBV10-3 combines with J gene TRBJ1-5; no clear D gene. CDR3 length: 13 residues. CDR1 and CDR2 from the germline V gene are ENHRY and SYGVKD. The V gene lost 4 bases and the J gene lost 5 bases, with 9 bases spanning the gap. CDR3 region: CAISGQVDQPQHF. The CDR3 DNA follows: TGTGCCATCAGTGGCCAGGTAGATCAGCCCCAGCATTTT.

DNA for the CDR3: TGTGCCAGCAGCGCCCAAGGACAGGGGTCTGGCTACACCTTC. This encodes CASSAQGQGSGYTF. J is TRBJ1-2 and V is TRBV6-1, with 9 bases that match TRBD1. The CDR3 runs to 14 residues. The germline V gene encodes CDR1 MNHNS and CDR2 SASEGT. The ends lost 6 bases at V and 7 bases at J; junction bases unmatched: 9.

The V gene is TRBV28, the J gene TRBJ1-1, with a weak D call TRBD1 (5 bases). This CDR3 has 15 residues. The germline V gene has CDR1 MDHEN and CDR2 SYDVKM. Trimming cost V 7 bases and J 4 bases, with 19 bases left between them. CDR3 amino acids: CASTSGGVRGTEAFF. The DNA of the CDR3 is TGTGCCAGCACCAGCGGGGGGGTACGAGGCACTGAAGCTTTCTTT.

V is TRBV27 and J is TRBJ2-2; the match to TRBD2 covers 8 bases. The CDR3 runs to 16 residues. Germline CDR1 is MNHEY and CDR2 is SMNVEV (reference sequence). V was clipped by 6 bases and J by 1 base; unmatched bases: 7. The CDR3 region has the DNA TGTGCCAGCAGCCACGGGGGGGGGTTGAACACCGGGGAGCTGTTTTTT. This encodes CASSHGGGLNTGELFF.

The chain is built from TRBV11-2 and TRBJ2-5; 15 bases fit TRBD2. V shed 1 base, J shed 5 bases, and the junction held 2 bases outside the gene matches. The CDR3 sequence is 16 residues long. The germline gives CDR1 SGHAT, CDR2 FQNNGV. CDR3 sequence: CASSLGGTSGRETQYF. In DNA form, the CDR3 reads TGTGCCAGCAGCTTAGGAGGGACTAGCGGGAGGGAGACCCAGTACTTC.

This chain connects TRBV27 to TRBJ2-1, with 10 nucleotides matching TRBD2. CDR1 is MNHEY and CDR2 is SMNVEV in the germline V gene (reference sequence). Unmatched junction bases numbered 6, after V lost 4 bases and J lost 9 bases. The CDR3 has 14 amino acids. CDR3 DNA sequence: TGTGCCAGCAGTTCAGCGGGAGGGCCGGGTGAGCAGTTCTTC. It translates to CASSSAGGPGEQFF.

The genes are TRBV15 and TRBJ1-1; weak D call: TRBD1 (5 bases). Germline assignment: CDR1 LNHNV and CDR2 YYDKDF (reference sequence). CDR3 length: 16 amino acids. V dropped 4 bases and J dropped 6 bases, with 21 bases sitting between them. The CDR3 sequence: CATSTGGLGPSPEAFF. The CDR3 bases are TGTGCCACCAGCACGGGGGGTTTGGGCCCCTCTCCTGAAGCTTTCTTT.

This clone was counted only a few times. The chain employs TRBV6-6 and TRBJ1-1; 9 bases are shared with TRBD1. In germline, CDR1 is MNHNY, CDR2 SVGAGI (reference sequence). CDR3 length: 14 amino acids. The V and J ends lost 4 bases and 1 base, in that order; junction bases with no gene match: 1. The CDR3 is CASSLTGGNTEAFF. The CDR3 coding sequence is TGTGCCAGCAGTTTGACAGGGGGGAACACTGAAGCTTTCTTT.

The chain couples TRBV25-1 to TRBJ2-7; D gene unclear. Germline assignment: CDR1 MGHDK and CDR2 SYGVNS. Trimming took 2 bases from V and 3 from J, leaving 5 bases between them. CDR3 length: 12 amino acids. DNA for the CDR3: TGTGCCAGCAGTGAAATATTCTACGAGCAGTACTTC. Its translation: CASSEIFYEQYF.

The sample holds a few counts of this clone. The chain couples TRBV11-2 to TRBJ1-1; D unresolved. This CDR3 comprises 13 residues. The V gene's germline CDR1 is SGHAT and CDR2 FQNNGV. Trimming took off 2 bases at V and 6 bases at J, with 10 bases between the two ends. The CDR3 region has the DNA TGTGCCAGCAGCTTAACTGGAGACGCTGAAGCTTTCTTT. Translating gives CASSLTGDAEAFF.

The chain couples TRBV7-6 to TRBJ2-3; possible D gene TRBD1, 7 bases. Trimming cost V 8 bases and J 6 bases, with 18 bases left between them. The CDR3 is 14 residues long. Per the germline V gene, CDR1 is SGHVS and CDR2 is FNYEAQ. The CDR3 reads CASSRGTPGDTQYF. Here the CDR3 DNA reads TGTGCCAGCTCCAGGGGGACTCCCGGGGATACGCAGTATTTT.

The chain recombines TRBV7-6 with TRBJ2-2; a possible D gene is TRBD1 (5 bases). This CDR3 comprises 14 residues. Germline values: CDR1 SGHVS, CDR2 FNYEAQ. V gave up 8 bases and J gave up 3 bases, with 13 bases separating them. The CDR3 DNA reads TGTGCCAGCGAAAGGGGAAGGGACACCGGGGAGCTGTTTTTT. Translation: CASERGRDTGELFF.

This chain connects TRBV19 to TRBJ1-2; 7 bases map to TRBD1. J gave up 4 bases and V 9 bases, and 17 bases lay outside the gene matches. The germline gives CDR1 LNHDA, CDR2 SQIVND (reference sequence). The CDR3 is 16 residues long. CDR3 nucleotides: TGTGCCAGCTATATCGGGAGGGGGCAGGGCGCCTATGGCTACACCTTC. Protein product: CASYIGRGQGAYGYTF. Full variable domain (rest looked up from reference TRBV19 and TRBJ1-2): DGGITQSPKYLFRKEGQNVTLSCEQNLNHDAMYWYRQDPGQGLRLIYYSQIVNDFQKGDIAEGYSVSREKKESFPLTVTSAQKNPTAFYLCASYIGRGQGAYGYTFGSGTRLTVV.

The chain links TRBV18 to TRBJ1-2, with TRBD1 identical over 11 bases. Germline V gene sequence: CDR1 KGHSH, CDR2 LQKENI. The trim removed 3 bases at V and 6 bases at J, leaving 3 bases unmatched. CDR3 size: 14 residues. CDR3 loop: CASSPGQGDNGYTF. CDR3 DNA: TGTGCCAGCTCACCGGGACAGGGGGATAATGGCTACACCTTC.

The chain employs TRBV7-9 and TRBJ2-5, with D possibly being TRBD2 (6 bases). From germline, CDR1 is SEHNR and CDR2 FQNEAQ (reference sequence). The CDR3 is made up of 14 amino acids. The V gene lost 1 base and the J gene lost 5 bases, with 11 bases spanning the gap. The CDR3 protein is CASSLGPLAETQYF. The CDR3 nucleotides are TGTGCCAGCAGCTTAGGCCCCCTAGCGGAGACCCAGTACTTC.

This clone was recorded once. The rearrangement joins TRBV7-3 to TRBJ1-2; possibly TRBD1 for D (6 bases). Germline V gene sequence: CDR1 SGHTA, CDR2 FQGTGA. V lost 8 bases and J 7 bases, leaving 17 bases between the germline ends. The CDR3 extends over 13 amino acids. CDR3 bases: TGTGCCAGCGCAAAAGATGGACAGTCTGGCTACACCTTC. This gives the protein CASAKDGQSGYTF.

This rearrangement joins TRBV5-8 to TRBJ2-7, with a possible D match to TRBD1 (6 bases). Germline values: CDR1 SGHTS, CDR2 YDEGEE. The CDR3 is 13 residues long. V shed 2 bases and J shed 4 bases, with 10 bases lying between them. The CDR3 sequence: CASSFGTRYEQYF. The DNA of the CDR3 is TGTGCCAGCAGCTTCGGGACACGTTACGAGCAGTACTTC.

This clone has only one observation. This sequence joins TRBV18 and TRBJ2-7, with TRBD2 matching 8 bases. Germline-derived CDR1 and CDR2 are KGHSH and LQKENI. The CDR3 runs to 15 residues. The V gene end was trimmed by 6 bases and the J gene end by 0 bases; junction bases not matched to a gene: 7. This chain's CDR3 is CASSPSSGYSYEQYF. CDR3 in DNA: TGTGCCAGCTCCCCTTCTAGCGGGTACTCCTACGAGCAGTACTTC.

The rearrangement links TRBV19 to TRBJ1-4, with 9 positions matching TRBD1. Looked up from germline, CDR1 is LNHDA and CDR2 is SQIVND (reference sequence). The trim removed 9 bases at V and 5 bases at J, leaving 13 bases unmatched. This CDR3 is 16 amino acids long. The CDR3 nucleotides are TGTGCCAGAGCGGGACAGGGACTCCCAGGGAATGAAAAACTGTTTTTT. Amino acid sequence: CARAGQGLPGNEKLFF.

This rearrangement joins TRBV19 to TRBJ1-6; 8 bases map to TRBD1. Trimming at V came to 8 bases and at J to 6 bases, leaving 12 bases not matched to a gene. Germline loops: CDR1 LNHDA, CDR2 SQIVND (reference sequence). CDR3 length: 16 amino acids. The CDR3 nucleotides read TGTGCCAGTTCCCTTGGGAGCAGGGGGCTTAATTCACCCCTCCACTTT. Protein: CASSLGSRGLNSPLHF.

The rearrangement uses TRBV6-5 and TRBJ2-7; D possibly corresponds to TRBD2 (5 bases). V lost 10 bases and J lost 1, with 17 bases in between. The CDR3 has 14 residues. CDR1 is MNHEY, CDR2 SVGAGI, per germline. The CDR3 spells CATKVTITSYEQYF. The CDR3, as DNA: TGTGCCACCAAAGTGACTATAACATCCTACGAGCAGTACTTC.

This rearrangement joins TRBV14 to TRBJ1-4; D may be TRBD1 (5 bases). V gave up 1 base and J gave up 7 bases, with 13 bases separating them. Germline CDR1 reads SGHDN; CDR2 reads FVKESK. There are 15 residues in the CDR3. CDR3 in DNA: TGTGCCAGCAGCCAAGTAGGCAGGCAGGGTGAAAAACTGTTTTTT. Translating it yields CASSQVGRQGEKLFF.

J is TRBJ2-7 and V is TRBV5-4; D unclear. Trimming took off 4 bases at V and 0 bases at J, with 8 bases between the two ends. Germline CDR1 SGHNT, CDR2 YYREEE (reference sequence). The CDR3 is 13 amino acids. The chain's CDR3 is CASSPDTSYEQYF. DNA of the CDR3: TGTGCCAGCAGCCCAGACACCTCCTACGAGCAGTACTTC.

This clone was recorded a few times. This chain connects TRBV6-6 to TRBJ2-7, with 9 nucleotides matching TRBD1. The CDR3 covers 14 residues. Germline V gene data show CDR1 as MNHNY and CDR2 as SVGAGI (reference sequence). Trimming cost V 6 bases and J 0 bases; bases outside gene matches: 3. Here the CDR3 reads CASSRQGGSYEQYF. CDR3 bases: TGTGCCAGCAGCCGACAGGGGGGCTCCTACGAGCAGTACTTC.

The chain is built from TRBV5-6 and TRBJ1-5; D is ambiguous. Trimming cost V 2 bases and J 1 base, with 7 bases left between them. The CDR3 totals 14 residues. Germline loops: CDR1 SGHDT, CDR2 YYEEEE. CDR3 protein: CASSFLQSNQPQHF. CDR3 nucleotide sequence: TGTGCCAGCAGCTTCTTACAAAGCAATCAGCCCCAGCATTTT.

This clone occurred a few times. The chain carries TRBV7-9 and TRBJ2-7, with 11 positions matching TRBD2. CDR3 length: 15 residues. Germline V gene lookup returns CDR1 SEHNR and CDR2 FQNEAQ (reference sequence). With 4 bases clipped from V and 7 bases from J, the junction kept 9 bases outside the gene matches. CDR3 DNA sequence: TGTGCCAGCAGCTCCGCGGGACTAGCGGTGGGGGAGCAGTACTTC. As protein: CASSSAGLAVGEQYF.